Included here is one TCR beta chain sequence, with context. Its antigen is unidentified. The sample comes from a study of CD8 T cells in Susac syndrome. Findings and caveats of the study: Clonal CD8+ expansion in Susac was highest in TEMRA cells and active patients. The study conceded that its TCR sequencing and HLA analysis involved relatively few individuals.

When the RNA was reverse transcribed, random hexamers were used with an input of roughly 0.5 to 1 ug. TCRdb analysed the immunoSEQ multiplex PCR reads with MiXCR anew, one entry per CDR3 protein. The sample has about 190,000 distinct CDR3 sequences; about 95% are singletons. The diagnostic criteria for definite or probable disease, as recently defined, were met by the patients with Susac syndrome. Negative isolation yielded the CD8+ and CD4+ T cells, while FACS enriched the TEMRA cells. The specimen was CD8+ T cells from PBMCs. This TCR was sampled from a human donor with Susac syndrome.

The CDR3 here is CASSPSGQGKGNQPQHF. For the CDR3, the DNA is TGTGCCAGCTCACCATCTGGACAGGGGAAGGGCAATCAGCCCCAGCATTTT. This rearrangement joins TRBV18 to TRBJ1-5, with 9 bases matching TRBD1. Germline V gives CDR1 KGHSH, CDR2 LQKENI. Losses at the gene ends were 2 bases for V and 2 bases for J; bases not matched to a gene: 7. This CDR3 comprises 17 residues.